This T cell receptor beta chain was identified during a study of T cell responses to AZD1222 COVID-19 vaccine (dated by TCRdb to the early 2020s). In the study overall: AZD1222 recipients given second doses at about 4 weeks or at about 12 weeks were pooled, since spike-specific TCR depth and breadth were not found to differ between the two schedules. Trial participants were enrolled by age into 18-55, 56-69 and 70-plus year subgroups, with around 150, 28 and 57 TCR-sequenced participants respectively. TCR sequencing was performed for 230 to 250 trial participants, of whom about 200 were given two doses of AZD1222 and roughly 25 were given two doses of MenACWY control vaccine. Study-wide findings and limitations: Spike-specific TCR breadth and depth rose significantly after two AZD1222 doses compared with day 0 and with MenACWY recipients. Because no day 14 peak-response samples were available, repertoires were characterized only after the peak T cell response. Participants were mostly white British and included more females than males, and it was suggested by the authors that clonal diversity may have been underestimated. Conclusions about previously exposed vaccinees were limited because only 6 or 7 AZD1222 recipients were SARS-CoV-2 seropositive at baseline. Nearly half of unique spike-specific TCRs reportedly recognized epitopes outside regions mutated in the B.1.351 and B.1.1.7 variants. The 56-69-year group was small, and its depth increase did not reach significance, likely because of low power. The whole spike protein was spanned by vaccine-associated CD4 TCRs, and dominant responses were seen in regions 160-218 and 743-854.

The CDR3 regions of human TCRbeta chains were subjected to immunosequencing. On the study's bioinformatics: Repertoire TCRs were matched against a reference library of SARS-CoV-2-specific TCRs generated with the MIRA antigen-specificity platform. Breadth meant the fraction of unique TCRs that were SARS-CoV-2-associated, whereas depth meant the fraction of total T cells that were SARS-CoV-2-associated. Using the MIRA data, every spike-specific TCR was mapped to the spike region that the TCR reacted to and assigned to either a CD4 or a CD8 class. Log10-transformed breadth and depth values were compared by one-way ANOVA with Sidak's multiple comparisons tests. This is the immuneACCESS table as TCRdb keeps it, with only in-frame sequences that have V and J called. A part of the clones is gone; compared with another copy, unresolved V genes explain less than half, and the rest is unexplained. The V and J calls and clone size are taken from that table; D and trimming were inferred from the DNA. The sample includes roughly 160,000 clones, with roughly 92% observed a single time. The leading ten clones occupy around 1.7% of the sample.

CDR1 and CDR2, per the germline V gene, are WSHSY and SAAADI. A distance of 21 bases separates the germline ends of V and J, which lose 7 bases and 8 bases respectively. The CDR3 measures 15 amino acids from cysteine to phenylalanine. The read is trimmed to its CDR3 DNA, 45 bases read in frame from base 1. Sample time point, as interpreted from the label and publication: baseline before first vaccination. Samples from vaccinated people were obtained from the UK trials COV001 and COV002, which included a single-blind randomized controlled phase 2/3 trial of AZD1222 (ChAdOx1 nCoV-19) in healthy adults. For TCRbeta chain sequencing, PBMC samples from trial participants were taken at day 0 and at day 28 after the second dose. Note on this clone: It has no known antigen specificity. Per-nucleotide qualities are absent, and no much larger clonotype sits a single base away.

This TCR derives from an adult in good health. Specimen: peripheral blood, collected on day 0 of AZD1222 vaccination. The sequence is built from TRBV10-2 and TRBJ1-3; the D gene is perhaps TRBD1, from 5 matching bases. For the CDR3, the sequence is CASTSRDPRTDTIYF. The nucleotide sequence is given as TGCGCCAGCACTTCCCGGGACCCCCGCACCGACACCATATATTTT.